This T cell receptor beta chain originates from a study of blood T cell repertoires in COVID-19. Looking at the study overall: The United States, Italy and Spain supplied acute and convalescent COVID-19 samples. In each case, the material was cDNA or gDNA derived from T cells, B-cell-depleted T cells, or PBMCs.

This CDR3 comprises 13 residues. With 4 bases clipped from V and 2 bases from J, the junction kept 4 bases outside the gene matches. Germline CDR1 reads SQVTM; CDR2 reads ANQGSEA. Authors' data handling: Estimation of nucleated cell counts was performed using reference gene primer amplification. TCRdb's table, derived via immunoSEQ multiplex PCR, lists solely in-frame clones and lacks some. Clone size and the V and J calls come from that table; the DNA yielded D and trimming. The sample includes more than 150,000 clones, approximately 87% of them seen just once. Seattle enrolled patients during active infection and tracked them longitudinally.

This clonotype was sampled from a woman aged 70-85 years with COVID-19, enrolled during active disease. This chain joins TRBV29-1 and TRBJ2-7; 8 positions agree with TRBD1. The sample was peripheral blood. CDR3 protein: CSVVYRGTYEQYF. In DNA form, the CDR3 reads TGCAGCGTTGTGTACAGGGGGACCTACGAGCAGTACTTC.